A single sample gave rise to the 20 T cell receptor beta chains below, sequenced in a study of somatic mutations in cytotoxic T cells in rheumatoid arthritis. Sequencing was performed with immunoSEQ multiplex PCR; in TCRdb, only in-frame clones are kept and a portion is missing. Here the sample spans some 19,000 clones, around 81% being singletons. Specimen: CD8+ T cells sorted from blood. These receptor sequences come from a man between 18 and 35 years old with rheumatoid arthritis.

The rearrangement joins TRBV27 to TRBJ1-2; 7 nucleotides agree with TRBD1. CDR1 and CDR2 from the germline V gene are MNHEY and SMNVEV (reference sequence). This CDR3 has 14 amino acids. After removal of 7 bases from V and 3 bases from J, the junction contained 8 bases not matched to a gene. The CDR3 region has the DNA TGTGCCAGCAAGACAGGGAGAGGGGACTATGGCTACACCTTC. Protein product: CASKTGRGDYGYTF.

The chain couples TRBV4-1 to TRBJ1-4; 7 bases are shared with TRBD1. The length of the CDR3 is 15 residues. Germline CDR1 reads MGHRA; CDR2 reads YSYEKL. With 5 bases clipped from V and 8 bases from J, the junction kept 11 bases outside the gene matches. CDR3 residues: CASSEQTGLVEKLFF. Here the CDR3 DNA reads TGCGCCAGCAGCGAACAGACAGGGTTGGTGGAAAAACTGTTTTTT.

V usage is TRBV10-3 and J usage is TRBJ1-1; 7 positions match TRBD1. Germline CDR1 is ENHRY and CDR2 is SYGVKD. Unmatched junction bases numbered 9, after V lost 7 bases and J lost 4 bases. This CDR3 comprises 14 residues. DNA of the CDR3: TGTGCCATCACTCCCCAGAAGGGGGCCACTGAAGCTTTCTTT. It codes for CAITPQKGATEAFF.

CDR3 protein: CASRPYRGYTF. The CDR3 bases are TGTGCAAGTCGCCCCTACCGTGGCTACACCTTC. This chain links TRBV12-2 with TRBJ1-2. TRBV12-2 is a pseudogene locus. This CDR3 has 11 residues.

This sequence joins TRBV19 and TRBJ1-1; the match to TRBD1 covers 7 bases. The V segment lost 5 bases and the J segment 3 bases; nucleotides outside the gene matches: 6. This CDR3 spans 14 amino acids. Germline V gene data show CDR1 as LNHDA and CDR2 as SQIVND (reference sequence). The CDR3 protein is CASSPTGWDTEAFF. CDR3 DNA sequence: TGTGCCAGTAGTCCGACAGGGTGGGACACTGAAGCTTTCTTT.

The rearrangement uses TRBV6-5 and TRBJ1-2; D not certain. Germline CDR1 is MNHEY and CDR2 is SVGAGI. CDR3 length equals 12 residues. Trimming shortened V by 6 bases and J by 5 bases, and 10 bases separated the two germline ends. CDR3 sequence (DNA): TGTGCCAGCAGAAACGGACTTTATGGCTACACCTTC. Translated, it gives CASRNGLYGYTF.

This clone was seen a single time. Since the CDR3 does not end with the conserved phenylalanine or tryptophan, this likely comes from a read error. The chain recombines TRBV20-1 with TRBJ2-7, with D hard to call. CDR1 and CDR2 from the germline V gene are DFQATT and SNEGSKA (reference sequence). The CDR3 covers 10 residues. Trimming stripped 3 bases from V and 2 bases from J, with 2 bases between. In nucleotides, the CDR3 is TGCAGTGCTAGGGCCTACGAGCAGTACCTC. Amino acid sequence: CSARAYEQYL.

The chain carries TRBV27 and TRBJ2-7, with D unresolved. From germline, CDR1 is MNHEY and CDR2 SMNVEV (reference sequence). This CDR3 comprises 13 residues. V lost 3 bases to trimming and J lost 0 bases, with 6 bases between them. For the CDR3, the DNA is TGTGCCAGCAGTTTGTCTCCCTCCTACGAGCAGTACTTC. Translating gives CASSLSPSYEQYF.

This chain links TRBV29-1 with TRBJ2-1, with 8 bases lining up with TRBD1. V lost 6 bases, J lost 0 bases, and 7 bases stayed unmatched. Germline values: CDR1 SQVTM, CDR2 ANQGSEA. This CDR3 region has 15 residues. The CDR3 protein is CSVLQGVHSYNEQFF. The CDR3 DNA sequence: TGCAGCGTATTACAGGGGGTCCACTCCTACAATGAGCAGTTCTTC.

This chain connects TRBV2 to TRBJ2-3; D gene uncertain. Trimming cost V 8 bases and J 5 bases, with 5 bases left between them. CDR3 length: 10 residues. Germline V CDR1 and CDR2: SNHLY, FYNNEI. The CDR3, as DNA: TGTGCCAGCGGAAGAGATACGCAGTATTTT. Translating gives CASGRDTQYF.

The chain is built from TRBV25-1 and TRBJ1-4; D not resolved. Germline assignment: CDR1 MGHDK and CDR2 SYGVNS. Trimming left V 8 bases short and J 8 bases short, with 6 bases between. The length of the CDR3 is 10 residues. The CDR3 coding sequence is TGTGCCAGCCAAGGGGAAAAACTGTTTTTT. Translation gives CASQGEKLFF.

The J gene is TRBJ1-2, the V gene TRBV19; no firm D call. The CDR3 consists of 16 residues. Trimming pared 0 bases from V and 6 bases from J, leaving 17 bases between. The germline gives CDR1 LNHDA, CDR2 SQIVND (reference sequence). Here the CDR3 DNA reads TGTGCCAGTAGTATAGATCTATATGGGAGAATTGATGGCTACACCTTC. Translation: CASSIDLYGRIDGYTF.

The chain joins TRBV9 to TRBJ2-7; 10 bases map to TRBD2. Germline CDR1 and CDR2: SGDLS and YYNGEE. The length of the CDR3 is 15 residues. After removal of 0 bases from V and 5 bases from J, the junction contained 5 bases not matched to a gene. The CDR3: CASSVDGTSVNEQYF. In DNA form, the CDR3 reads TGTGCCAGCAGCGTAGATGGGACTAGCGTGAACGAGCAGTACTTC.

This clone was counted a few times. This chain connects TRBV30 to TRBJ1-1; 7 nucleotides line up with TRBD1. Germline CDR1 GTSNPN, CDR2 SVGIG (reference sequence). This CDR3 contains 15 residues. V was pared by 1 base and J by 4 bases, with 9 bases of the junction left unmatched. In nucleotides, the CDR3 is TGTGCCTGGAGTGAGGACACAGGGGCCGGCACTGAAGCTTTCTTT. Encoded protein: CAWSEDTGAGTEAFF.

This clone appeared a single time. The CDR3 protein is CASSLQGNYGYTF. DNA for the CDR3: TGTGCCAGCAGTTTACAAGGGAACTATGGCTACACCTTC. The genes are TRBV28 and TRBJ1-2, with D uncertain. The germline V and J ends were trimmed by 2 bases and 2 bases, with 6 bases remaining between them. CDR1 is MDHEN and CDR2 is SYDVKM in the germline V gene. The CDR3 length is 13 residues.

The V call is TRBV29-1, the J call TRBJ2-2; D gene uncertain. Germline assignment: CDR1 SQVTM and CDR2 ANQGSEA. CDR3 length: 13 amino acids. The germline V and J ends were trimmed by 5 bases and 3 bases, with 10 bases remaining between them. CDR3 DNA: TGCAGCGTTCTTTTATTGGACACCGGGGAGCTGTTTTTT. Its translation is CSVLLLDTGELFF.

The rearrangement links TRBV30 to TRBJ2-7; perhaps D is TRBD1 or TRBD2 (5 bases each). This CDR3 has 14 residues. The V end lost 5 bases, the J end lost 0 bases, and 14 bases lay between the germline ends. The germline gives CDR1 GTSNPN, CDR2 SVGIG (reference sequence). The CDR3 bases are TGTGCCTGGGGGAGCGGACACCTCTCCTACGAGCAGTACTTC. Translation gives CAWGSGHLSYEQYF.

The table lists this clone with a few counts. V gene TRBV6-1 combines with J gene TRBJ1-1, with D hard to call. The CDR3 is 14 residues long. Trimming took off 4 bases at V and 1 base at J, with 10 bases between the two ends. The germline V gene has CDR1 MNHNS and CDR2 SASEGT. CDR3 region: CASSVYAENTEAFF. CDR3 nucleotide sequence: TGTGCCAGCAGTGTATATGCAGAGAACACTGAAGCTTTCTTT.

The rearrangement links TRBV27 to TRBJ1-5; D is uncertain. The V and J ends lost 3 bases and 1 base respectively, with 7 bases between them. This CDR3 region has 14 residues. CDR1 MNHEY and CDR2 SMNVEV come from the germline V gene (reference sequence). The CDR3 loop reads CASSFGSSNQPQHF. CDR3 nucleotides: TGTGCCAGCAGTTTCGGTAGCAGCAATCAGCCCCAGCATTTT.

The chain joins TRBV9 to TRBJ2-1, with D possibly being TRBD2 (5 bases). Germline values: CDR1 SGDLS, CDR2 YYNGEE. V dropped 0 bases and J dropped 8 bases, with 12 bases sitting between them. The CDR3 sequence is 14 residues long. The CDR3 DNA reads TGTGCCAGCAGCGTAGTTCCTAGCTGGGATGAGCAGTTCTTC. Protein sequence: CASSVVPSWDEQFF.